The clone carrying this T cell receptor (beta chain) was counted once. Dosing: nivolumab 3 mg/kg IV, weeks 1, 4, 7, 10, then every two weeks to week 26. The CDR3 runs to 16 residues. V gave up 2 bases and J gave up 6 bases, with 17 bases separating them. The germline V gene encodes CDR1 SNHLY and CDR2 FYNNEI. This entry is derived from a study of ipilimumab plus nivolumab after autologous stem cell transplantation. Study information: Both relapsed and primary refractory DLBCL were included.

The data were produced by immunoSEQ multiplex PCR, yet TCRdb's version contains in-frame clones alone and is incomplete. The sample has fewer than 95,000 clones; 83% are singletons. This clonotype was obtained from a male donor with diffuse large B-cell lymphoma. Sequencing was performed on PBMCs, taken in a trial of ipilimumab plus nivolumab as post-transplant consolidation. The chain uses TRBV2 and TRBJ1-5; a weak D match, TRBD1 (6 bases). CDR3 sequence (DNA): TGTGCCAGCAGTGAATCGGGGGCGGTCGTAGGTCAGCCCCAGCATTTT. Protein: CASSESGAVVGQPQHF.